The 17 T cell receptor beta chains below come from one sample, sequenced in a study of blood T cells in healthy people across ages. A second PCR, run for about 6 to 12 cycles, used a sample-barcoded 5' primer plus a J-beta primer mix. Using its own MiXCR run on the 5' RACE reads, TCRdb lists one record per CDR3 protein. The table records fewer than 1,200,000 distinct CDR3 sequences, under 30% of them present only once. This same sample was also part of a study on T cells of mothers and their children.

Sequencing was performed on blood. Receptors originate from a girl aged 2 to 9 in good health.

This clonotype was counted between two and nine times. The chain employs TRBV20-1 and TRBJ2-5, with D hard to call. CDR1 DFQATT and CDR2 SNEGSKA come from the germline V gene (reference sequence). The CDR3 consists of 18 residues. With 0 bases removed from V and 3 bases from J, the gap between germline ends came to 23 bases. This CDR3 reads CSARDMETKDGWEETQYF. The CDR3 nucleotides are TGCAGTGCTAGAGATATGGAGACAAAGGATGGATGGGAAGAGACCCAGTACTTC.

This clonotype was observed a few times. A junction boundary mismatches the germline segment, possibly from a read error. V gene TRBV4-1 combines with J gene TRBJ2-7; D may be TRBD2 (6 bases). There are 14 residues in the CDR3. Germline loops: CDR1 MGHRA, CDR2 YSYEKL. CDR3 in amino acids: CASSHPDGGDRLHF. CDR3 DNA sequence: TGCGCCAGCAGCCATCCCGACGGGGGAGATCGCCTGCACTTC.

This clonotype was seen more than once but under ten times. The chain uses TRBV18 and TRBJ2-5, with D hard to call. V dropped 0 bases and J dropped 0 bases, with 5 bases sitting between them. This CDR3 has 14 residues. The germline gives CDR1 KGHSH, CDR2 LQKENI. The CDR3: CASSPPTYQETQYF. The CDR3, as DNA: TGTGCCAGCTCACCACCAACGTACCAAGAGACCCAGTACTTC. Full variable domain (missing parts from reference TRBV18 and TRBJ2-5): NAGVMQNPRHLVRRRGQEARLRCSPMKGHSHVYWYRQLPEEGLKFMVYLQKENIIDESGMPKERFSAEFPKEGPSILRIQQVVRGDSAAYFCASSPPTYQETQYFGPGTRLLVL.

This chain connects TRBV7-3 to TRBJ2-1, with D maybe TRBD2 (6 bases). V dropped 0 bases and J dropped 7 bases, with 16 bases sitting between them. Germline V gene data show CDR1 as SGHTA and CDR2 as FQGTGA. The CDR3 is 16 residues long. The CDR3: CASSLTAGGGTNEQFF. CDR3 DNA: TGTGCCAGCAGCTTAACTGCCGGTGGGGGGACTAATGAGCAGTTCTTC.

V is TRBV19 and J is TRBJ1-5; no definite D call. Trimming stripped 5 bases from V and 1 base from J, with 12 bases between. This CDR3 spans 15 amino acids. The germline CDR1 and CDR2 sequences are LNHDA and SQIVND (reference sequence). CDR3 residues: CASSPSGPSNQPQHF. Here the CDR3 DNA reads TGTGCCAGTAGTCCCTCAGGCCCAAGCAATCAGCCCCAGCATTTT.

The chain combines TRBV9 with TRBJ2-3; 8 nucleotides align to TRBD2. This CDR3 is 16 amino acids long. V was pared by 3 bases and J by 0 bases, with 6 bases of the junction left unmatched. The germline gives CDR1 SGDLS, CDR2 YYNGEE. The CDR3 protein is CASSEGGRSSTDTQYF. The CDR3 DNA is TGTGCCAGCAGCGAAGGCGGGAGGTCGAGCACAGATACGCAGTATTTT.

The rearrangement uses TRBV6-1 and TRBJ1-2; a weak D match, TRBD1 (5 bases). Between the trimmed V and J ends, which lost 5 bases and 6 bases, there was a span of 19 bases. The CDR3 consists of 15 residues. Germline CDR1 MNHNS, CDR2 SASEGT. The CDR3 sequence: CASSSQGDVWDGYTF. The CDR3, as DNA: TGTGCCAGCAGTAGTCAGGGAGACGTCTGGGATGGCTACACCTTC.

This CDR3 reads CASSLGLDQNIQYF. CDR3 bases: TGTGCCAGCAGCTTAGGGCTGGACCAAAACATTCAGTACTTC. The chain is built from TRBV11-2 and TRBJ2-4; D remains unclear. The CDR3 sequence is 14 residues long. Trimming removed 1 base from V and 5 bases from J, with 9 bases in between. Germline-derived CDR1 and CDR2 are SGHAT and FQNNGV.

This clonotype has just a few counts. The chain has TRBV5-1 and TRBJ2-5; D is uncertain. Looked up from germline, CDR1 is SGHRS and CDR2 is YFSETQ. The CDR3 is made up of 13 amino acids. V gave up 4 bases and J gave up 0 bases, with 7 bases separating them. The CDR3 DNA sequence: TGCGCCAGCAGCCCCATAAACCAAGAGACCCAGTACTTC. Translating gives CASSPINQETQYF.

V usage is TRBV5-1 and J usage is TRBJ1-6; D is perhaps TRBD1 (6 bases). V was shortened by 1 base and J by 5 bases, with 10 bases between the two germline ends. In germline, CDR1 is SGHRS, CDR2 YFSETQ. This CDR3 comprises 15 residues. The CDR3 bases are TGCGCCAGCAGCTTGTACAGGGCTGATAATTCACCCCTCCACTTT. Translation: CASSLYRADNSPLHF.

This clonotype was counted a single time. V gene TRBV6-1 combines with J gene TRBJ2-5, with D possibly TRBD2 on 5 matching bases. Looked up from germline, CDR1 is MNHNS and CDR2 is SASEGT. V lost 4 bases, J lost 4 bases, and 10 bases lay in between. The CDR3 loop spans 13 amino acids. The CDR3 spells CASSGEFRETQYF. DNA of the CDR3: TGTGCCAGCAGTGGGGAGTTCCGAGAGACCCAGTACTTC.

A few counts support this clonotype. The CDR3 loop reads CSVLWNEQFF. The CDR3 nucleotides read TGCAGCGTGTTGTGGAATGAGCAGTTCTTC. The V call is TRBV29-1, the J call TRBJ2-1; D is ambiguous. This CDR3 comprises 10 residues. V was trimmed by 6 bases and J by 7 bases, leaving 7 bases between them. Per the germline V gene, CDR1 is SQVTM and CDR2 is ANQGSEA.

The rearrangement joins TRBV29-1 to TRBJ2-2; 9 bases line up with TRBD1. The CDR3 has 14 residues. Trimming at V came to 7 bases and at J to 5 bases, leaving 8 bases not matched to a gene. Germline V gene lookup returns CDR1 SQVTM and CDR2 ANQGSEA. CDR3 nucleotides: TGCAGCGCCAGCACAGGGGGCGAGACCGGGGAGCTGTTTTTT. This sequence encodes CSASTGGETGELFF.

This clonotype occurred a few times. The chain is built from TRBV9 and TRBJ2-2; TRBD1 is a possible D gene (5 bases). V lost 5 bases, J lost 2 bases, and 10 bases lay in between. The CDR3 runs to 14 residues. The V gene's germline CDR1 is SGDLS and CDR2 YYNGEE. CDR3 protein: CASRVRTNTGELFF. The CDR3 DNA reads TGTGCCAGCAGGGTCAGGACAAACACCGGGGAGCTGTTTTTT.

This clonotype was observed a few times. The chain couples TRBV12-3 or TRBV12-4 to TRBJ2-5; no definite D call. Gene TRBJ2-1 matches the end of the DNA better, so the J call may be wrong. The CDR3 consists of 14 residues. The CDR3 bases are TGTGCCAGCAGGCTAGGGTCGCCCTACAATGAGCAGTTCTTC. This gives the protein CASRLGSPYNEQFF.

The rearrangement joins TRBV5-1 to TRBJ1-2, with a possible D match to TRBD1 (5 bases). V was clipped by 4 bases and J by 6 bases, with 16 bases between them. This CDR3 is built from 14 residues. Looked up from germline, CDR1 is SGHRS and CDR2 is YFSETQ. Here the CDR3 DNA reads TGCGCCAGCAGCCTAACCGGGACTGTCCATGGCTACACCTTC. This sequence encodes CASSLTGTVHGYTF.

This chain joins TRBV10-3 and TRBJ1-1, with 7 bases that match TRBD1. The CDR3 loop spans 13 amino acids. J gave up 5 bases and V 4 bases, and 4 bases lay outside the gene matches. CDR1 and CDR2 from the germline V gene are ENHRY and SYGVKD. In DNA form, the CDR3 reads TGTGCCATCAGTGCTACAGGGGAAACTGAAGCTTTCTTT. Amino acid sequence: CAISATGETEAFF.